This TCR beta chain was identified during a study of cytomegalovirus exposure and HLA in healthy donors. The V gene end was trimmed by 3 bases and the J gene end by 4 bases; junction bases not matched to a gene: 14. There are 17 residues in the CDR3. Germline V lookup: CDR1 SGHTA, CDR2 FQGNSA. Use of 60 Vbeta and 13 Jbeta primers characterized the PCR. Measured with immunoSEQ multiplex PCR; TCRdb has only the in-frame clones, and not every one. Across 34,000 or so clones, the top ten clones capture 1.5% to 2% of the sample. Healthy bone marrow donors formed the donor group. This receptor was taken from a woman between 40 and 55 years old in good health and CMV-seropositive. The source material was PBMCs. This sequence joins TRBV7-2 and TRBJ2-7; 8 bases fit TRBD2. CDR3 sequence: CASSFHREGLLKYEQYF. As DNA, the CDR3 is TGTGCCAGCAGCTTTCACCGGGAGGGCCTATTGAAGTACGAGCAGTACTTC. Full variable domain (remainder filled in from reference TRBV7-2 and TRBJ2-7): GAGVSQSPSNKVTEKGKDVELRCDPISGHTALYWYRQSLGQGLEFLIYFQGNSAPDKSGLPSDRFSAERTGGSVSTLTIQRTQQEDSAVYLCASSFHREGLLKYEQYFGPGTRLTVT.